This TCR beta chain derives from a study of OX40 agonist ivuxolimab in advanced cancers. Study-wide findings and caveats: Dose levels from 0.1 to 3.0 mg/kg saw CD4+ and CD8+ blood T cells expand clonally by week 6. Expansion of clones was among the lowest in partial responders at 0.1-3.0 mg/kg. Mean expanded clone counts were higher in CD8+ than CD4+ T cells.

The V gene end was trimmed by 2 bases and the J gene end by 5 bases; junction bases not matched to a gene: 3. The CDR3 is 13 residues long. The germline V gene encodes CDR1 SGHKS and CDR2 YYEKEE (reference sequence). The data were produced by immunoSEQ multiplex PCR, yet TCRdb's version contains in-frame clones alone and is incomplete. Of about 20,000 clones listed, about nine tenths are singletons. For this clone: No antigen is known for it.

The TCR originated in an adult with an advanced solid tumor such as melanoma, head and neck, liver or kidney cancer. The rearrangement joins TRBV5-5 to TRBJ1-1, with TRBD1 matching over 7 bases. Sequencing used CD4+ or CD8+ T cells sorted from blood, obtained in a trial of the OX40 agonist ivuxolimab. In nucleotides, the CDR3 is TGTGCCAGCAGCTTATTGGGACAGACTGAAGCTTTCTTT. Amino acid sequence: CASSLLGQTEAFF.